These T cell receptor beta chains were read from a single sample in a study of molecular identifiers for immune sequencing clone quantification. TCRdb called the PCR reads again in MiXCR, with one record for every CDR3 protein. The table lists about half a million distinct CDR3 sequences, over 20% of them singletons. Sequencing was performed on naive CD8+ T cells from blood, with Jurkat cell RNA spiked in. The source of these receptors is a human donor in good health. Some libraries in this study had Jurkat cell RNA spiked in. CDR3s leave out the opening cysteine and the closing phenylalanine or tryptophan.

v_call	j_call	cdr3_aa
TRBV7-9	TRBJ2-1	ASSAGNRFYEQF
TRBV9	TRBJ1-1	ASSVAGGLGEAF
TRBV19	TRBJ2-7	ASSIGRLGEQY
TRBV28	TRBJ2-5	ASSFFSGRGETQY
TRBV27	TRBJ2-3	ASSSLLVVAGVFDTQY
TRBV6-2/TRBV6-3	TRBJ2-7	ASYREPTSYEQY
TRBV2	TRBJ2-7	AIQAGASYEQY
TRBV7-9	TRBJ1-5	ASSLVGTGRVGQPQH
TRBV14	TRBJ1-3	ASSQEGSSGNTIY
TRBV2	TRBJ1-5	ASKARTGEVGNQSQH
TRBV7-8	TRBJ2-3	ASSLLFGGARFPTDTQY
TRBV28	TRBJ1-5	ASSFLVPTSNQPQH
TRBV7-6	TRBJ2-2	ASSLGPGGTGELF
TRBV29-1	TRBJ1-2	SVDRGYYGYT
TRBV9	TRBJ2-1	ASSGSGLPTPNEQF
TRBV7-9	TRBJ1-4	ASSFQSPGGAGEKLF
TRBV30	TRBJ2-1	AWRDSPRRGFDEQF
TRBV27	TRBJ2-1	ASTTGTGAYNEQF